A single sample is the source of the 25 T cell receptor beta chains below, sequenced in a study of blood T cell repertoires in COVID-19. Libraries were prepared by immunoSEQ multiplex PCR; TCRdb keeps only in-frame clonotypes and omits some of them. Of fewer than 200,000 clones in the sample, 60% to 80% were seen once. The source material was PBMCs or T cells enriched from blood (not recorded which). These receptors all stem from a woman aged 45 to 65 who had recovered from COVID-19.

This clone came up many times. V gene TRBV28 combines with J gene TRBJ1-1; D gene ambiguous. There are 13 residues in the CDR3. Trimming took 6 bases from V and 3 from J, leaving 11 bases between them. Germline V gives CDR1 MDHEN, CDR2 SYDVKM. The CDR3 reads CASSRGRDTEAFF. The CDR3 DNA follows: TGTGCCAGCAGCCGTGGGAGAGACACTGAAGCTTTCTTT.

This sequence joins TRBV7-6 and TRBJ2-1; the match to TRBD2 covers 13 bases. V trimming: 5 bases; J trimming: 8 bases; junction bases outside the gene matches: 3. CDR3 length: 14 amino acids. Germline CDR1 is SGHVS and CDR2 is FNYEAQ. The chain's CDR3 is CASSGLAGAYEQFF. The CDR3 DNA follows: TGTGCCAGCAGCGGACTAGCGGGGGCATATGAGCAGTTCTTC.

Regarding this clone: The junction and the germline gene differ at one end; a read error may be behind it. The rearrangement uses TRBV6-5 and TRBJ1-2, with D possibly matching TRBD1 (6 bases). CDR1 and CDR2 from the germline V gene are MNHEY and SVGAGI. The CDR3 consists of 13 residues. In DNA form, the CDR3 reads TGTGCCAGCAGTTCCTCCTCCGGGGACAAGGGTTTCTTC. It is translated as CASSSSSGDKGFF.

The V gene is TRBV12-3 or TRBV12-4, the J gene TRBJ1-2; 9 bases map to TRBD1. The CDR3 has 13 amino acids. V lost 6 bases and J lost 8; bases outside the gene matches: 7. The CDR3 reads CASRGQGISGYTF. The CDR3 coding sequence is TGTGCCAGCAGGGGACAGGGCATAAGCGGCTACACCTTC.

The chain has TRBV28 and TRBJ2-3; TRBD1 matches 11 bases. The ends lost 6 bases at V and 5 bases at J; junction bases unmatched: 4. This CDR3 spans 14 amino acids. CDR1 and CDR2 from the germline V gene are MDHEN and SYDVKM. The CDR3 loop is CASREDRGLDTQYF. The CDR3, as DNA: TGTGCCAGCAGGGAGGACAGGGGGCTAGATACGCAGTATTTT.

This chain uses TRBV18 with TRBJ1-5; 12 bases are a match to TRBD1. Germline lookup yields CDR1 KGHSH and CDR2 LQKENI. This CDR3 has 15 amino acids. V trimming: 0 bases; J trimming: 9 bases; junction bases outside the gene matches: 3. For the CDR3, the DNA is TGTGCCAGCTCACCACCGGGACAGGGGGCCGGGCCCCAGCATTTT. This translates into CASSPPGQGAGPQHF. Full variable domain (outside the CDR3, taken from reference TRBV18 and TRBJ1-5): NAGVMQNPRHLVRRRGQEARLRCSPMKGHSHVYWYRQLPEEGLKFMVYLQKENIIDESGMPKERFSAEFPKEGPSILRIQQVVRGDSAAYFCASSPPGQGAGPQHFGDGTRLSIL.

This clone showed up just once. The rearrangement uses TRBV18 and TRBJ1-2, with TRBD1 matching 10 bases. This CDR3 spans 14 amino acids. Germline CDR1 KGHSH, CDR2 LQKENI. J lost 8 bases, V lost 4 bases, and 7 bases had no gene match. In DNA, the CDR3 is TGTGCCAGCTCACGGACAGGGGGGGTCGAAGGCTACACCTTC. Amino acids: CASSRTGGVEGYTF.

The chain carries TRBV9 and TRBJ1-5, with 9 bases identical to TRBD1. J was trimmed by 7 bases and V by 4 bases; bases with no gene match: 9. CDR3 length equals 15 residues. Per germline, CDR1 SGDLS and CDR2 YYNGEE. The CDR3, as DNA: TGTGCCAGCAGCCTGGGACAGGGTGTAGGACAGCCCCAGCATTTT. It translates to CASSLGQGVGQPQHF.

This chain links TRBV28 with TRBJ1-2; the D is unclear. V dropped 6 bases and J dropped 5 bases, with 13 bases sitting between them. Germline-derived CDR1 and CDR2 are MDHEN and SYDVKM. CDR3 length: 13 residues. CDR3: CASSTSWRYGYTF. The DNA of the CDR3 is TGTGCCAGCAGCACCTCTTGGAGGTATGGCTACACCTTC.

This clone was found a few times. This chain connects TRBV5-4 to TRBJ2-1; 7 bases line up with TRBD1. The germline V gene encodes CDR1 SGHNT and CDR2 YYREEE (reference sequence). Trimming took 4 bases from V and 8 from J; bases not matched to a gene: 9. This CDR3 has 14 amino acids. CDR3 protein: CASSIYRGRYEQFF. DNA of the CDR3: TGTGCCAGCAGCATATACAGGGGCAGATATGAGCAGTTCTTC.

The rearrangement joins TRBV28 to TRBJ2-5; TRBD2 matches at 11 bases. The germline gives CDR1 MDHEN, CDR2 SYDVKM. The CDR3 loop spans 14 amino acids. Germline trimming cut 9 bases from V and 2 bases from J; bases unmatched to any gene: 5. CDR3: CASSIAGGQETQYF. CDR3 coding DNA: TGTGCCAGTTCGATAGCGGGAGGGCAAGAGACCCAGTACTTC.

This chain links TRBV11-3 with TRBJ2-7; maybe TRBD2 (6 bases). Germline CDR1 SGHNT, CDR2 YENEEA. The CDR3 is 15 amino acids. Trimming stripped 5 bases from V and 5 bases from J, with 19 bases between. The CDR3 DNA follows: TGTGCCAGCAGCATCGGCGGGACGGAACTGGACGAGCAGTACTTC. Translating it yields CASSIGGTELDEQYF.

This chain joins TRBV28 and TRBJ1-2; TRBD1 is a possible D gene (5 bases). V lost 6 bases and J 4 bases, leaving 24 bases between the germline ends. Germline V gives CDR1 MDHEN, CDR2 SYDVKM. CDR3 size: 17 residues. For the CDR3, the DNA is TGTGCCAGCAGAAAAGGCCCCGGGGGGGGGTTACGCTATGGCTACACCTTC. Its translation: CASRKGPGGGLRYGYTF.

This chain links TRBV5-1 with TRBJ2-7, with 9 bases that match TRBD1. The CDR3 is 17 amino acids. The V segment lost 0 bases and the J segment 5 bases; nucleotides outside the gene matches: 12. Germline V lookup: CDR1 SGHRS, CDR2 YFSETQ. In nucleotides, the CDR3 is TGCGCCAGCAGCTTGGAACTACCCGGGACAGGGAACGACGAGCAGTACTTC. Translated: CASSLELPGTGNDEQYF.

The chain has TRBV4-3 and TRBJ2-1, with a possible D match to TRBD2 (5 bases). V shed 4 bases and J shed 9 bases, with 16 bases lying between them. In germline, CDR1 is LGHNA, CDR2 YSLEER. The CDR3 is made up of 14 amino acids. This CDR3 reads CASSRLREGSEQFF. DNA for the CDR3: TGCGCCAGCAGCCGCCTTCGTGAGGGATCTGAGCAGTTCTTC.

The chain employs TRBV5-8 and TRBJ2-5; possible D gene TRBD1, 5 bases. V was clipped by 3 bases and J by 1 base, with 10 bases between them. This CDR3 region has 14 residues. Per the germline V gene, CDR1 is SGHTS and CDR2 is YDEGEE. CDR3 nucleotide sequence: TGTGCCAGCAGCTATACAGGCGTCCAAGAGACCCAGTACTTC. Its protein is CASSYTGVQETQYF.

V is TRBV24-1 and J is TRBJ2-7; 15 bases line up with TRBD2. Germline-derived CDR1 and CDR2 are KGHDR and SFDVKD. The CDR3 contains 18 residues. V lost 12 bases, J lost 2 bases, and 16 bases stayed unmatched. The CDR3 region is CASLSLGLAGGGTYEQYF. DNA of the CDR3: TGTGCCTCTCTAAGTTTGGGACTAGCGGGAGGTGGGACCTACGAGCAGTACTTC.

The chain uses TRBV5-1 and TRBJ2-3; D perhaps matches TRBD2 (5 bases). Trimming shortened V by 2 bases and J by 2 bases, and 15 bases separated the two germline ends. The germline gives CDR1 SGHRS, CDR2 YFSETQ. The length of the CDR3 is 16 residues. This CDR3 reads CASSLPGYGDTDTQYF. The CDR3 nucleotides are TGCGCCAGCAGCTTACCGGGATATGGAGACACAGATACGCAGTATTTT. The whole variable domain, filled in from reference TRBV5-1 and TRBJ2-3, reads KAGVTQTPRYLIKTRGQQVTLSCSPISGHRSVSWYQQTPGQGLQFLFEYFSETQRNKGNFPGRFSGRQFSNSRSEMNVSTLELGDSALYLCASSLPGYGDTDTQYFGPGTRLTVL.

This clone was counted between two and nine times. J is TRBJ1-2 and V is TRBV10-2; D uncertain. With 1 base removed from V and 6 bases from J, the gap between germline ends came to 9 bases. Germline CDR1 reads WSHSY; CDR2 reads SAAADI. The CDR3 is 13 residues long. DNA for the CDR3: TGCGCCAGCAGTGAGTTGAGACTGGATGGCTACACCTTC. Protein: CASSELRLDGYTF.

This clone was observed a handful of times. This rearrangement joins TRBV19 to TRBJ1-2, with 8 bases identical to TRBD1. Looked up from germline, CDR1 is LNHDA and CDR2 is SQIVND (reference sequence). V trimming: 6 bases; J trimming: 8 bases; junction bases outside the gene matches: 8. The CDR3 has 13 amino acids. CDR3 bases: TGTGCCAGTAGGCCGCGGACAGGGCACGGCTACACCTTC. This gives the protein CASRPRTGHGYTF.

This clone has at least ten counts. V usage is TRBV5-1 and J usage is TRBJ1-1, with TRBD1 matching 8 bases. Germline assignment: CDR1 SGHRS and CDR2 YFSETQ. The J segment lost 0 bases and the V segment lost 4 bases, leaving 2 bases of the junction unmatched. The length of the CDR3 is 14 residues. The CDR3 DNA is TGCGCCAGCAGCGGACAGGGATTGAACACTGAAGCTTTCTTT. It translates to CASSGQGLNTEAFF.

This clone was observed a handful of times. The chain recombines TRBV4-1 with TRBJ2-3; 7 bases align to TRBD2. J was trimmed by 4 bases and V by 3 bases; bases with no gene match: 1. The CDR3 consists of 13 residues. In germline, CDR1 is MGHRA, CDR2 YSYEKL. CDR3 sequence: CASSHAGADTQYF. CDR3 in DNA: TGCGCCAGCAGCCACGCGGGAGCAGATACGCAGTATTTT.

The chain joins TRBV2 to TRBJ2-7, with TRBD1 matching 10 bases. This CDR3 region has 14 residues. The germline V gene has CDR1 SNHLY and CDR2 FYNNEI. Trimming took 4 bases from V and 4 from J; bases not matched to a gene: 4. CDR3 sequence reads: CASSVGQGPYEQYF. The DNA for the CDR3 is TGTGCCAGCAGTGTGGGACAGGGGCCTTACGAGCAGTACTTC.

The chain couples TRBV30 to TRBJ1-3; possible D gene TRBD1, 6 bases. Germline V gives CDR1 GTSNPN, CDR2 SVGIG (reference sequence). V was clipped by 5 bases and J by 0 bases, with 11 bases between them. The length of the CDR3 is 14 residues. CDR3: CAWLSGVSGNTIYF. The CDR3, as DNA: TGTGCCTGGCTATCAGGGGTCTCTGGAAACACCATATATTTT.

The chain is built from TRBV24-1 and TRBJ1-1, with a possible D match to TRBD1 (5 bases). V lost 7 bases and J lost 3, with 8 bases in between. The CDR3 has 12 residues. Germline lookup yields CDR1 KGHDR and CDR2 SFDVKD. In DNA form, the CDR3 reads TGTGCCACCAGAAGACAGCACACTGAAGCTTTCTTT. Protein sequence: CATRRQHTEAFF.